Sequencing of this T cell receptor (beta chain) was carried out in a study of PD-1 blockade in classical Hodgkin lymphoma. Findings and limits, study-wide: In newly diagnosed patients, baseline TCR diversity was reportedly below that of healthy donors. The study found that TCR diversity rose significantly by C4D1 in CD4+ but not CD8+ cells. Any patient who commenced nivolumab under 1 year after ASCT was excluded.

Measured with immunoSEQ multiplex PCR; TCRdb has only the in-frame clones, and not every one. The repertoire holds about 40,000 clones, with around 78% as singletons. Germline-derived CDR1 and CDR2 are MDHEN and SYDVKM. V lost 3 bases and J lost 6, with 12 bases in between. This CDR3 has 14 residues. This clone was found a few times. Its target is not known. Autologous stem cell transplantation was followed by relapse in every patient, and brentuximab vedotin exposure varied. The source material was peripheral blood mononuclear cells (PBMCs), sampled at baseline. The chain is built from TRBV28 and TRBJ1-5; D uncertain. The receptor was derived from a human donor with classical Hodgkin lymphoma. The CDR3 sequence: CASSFGGNGQPQHF. As DNA, the CDR3 is TGTGCCAGCAGTTTCGGAGGGAATGGTCAGCCCCAGCATTTT.